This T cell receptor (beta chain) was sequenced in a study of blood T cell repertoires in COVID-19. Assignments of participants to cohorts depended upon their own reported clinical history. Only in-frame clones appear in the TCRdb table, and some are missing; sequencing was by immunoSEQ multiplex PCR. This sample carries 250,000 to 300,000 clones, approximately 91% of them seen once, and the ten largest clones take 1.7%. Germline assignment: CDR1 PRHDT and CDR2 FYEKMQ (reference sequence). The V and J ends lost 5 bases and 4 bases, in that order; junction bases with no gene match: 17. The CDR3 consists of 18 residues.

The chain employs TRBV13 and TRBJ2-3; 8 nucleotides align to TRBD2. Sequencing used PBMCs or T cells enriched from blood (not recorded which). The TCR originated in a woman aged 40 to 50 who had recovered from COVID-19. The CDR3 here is CASSRARVGTSWPDTQYF. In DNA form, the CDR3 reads TGTGCCAGCAGCCGGGCTCGTGTGGGGACTAGTTGGCCAGATACGCAGTATTTT.